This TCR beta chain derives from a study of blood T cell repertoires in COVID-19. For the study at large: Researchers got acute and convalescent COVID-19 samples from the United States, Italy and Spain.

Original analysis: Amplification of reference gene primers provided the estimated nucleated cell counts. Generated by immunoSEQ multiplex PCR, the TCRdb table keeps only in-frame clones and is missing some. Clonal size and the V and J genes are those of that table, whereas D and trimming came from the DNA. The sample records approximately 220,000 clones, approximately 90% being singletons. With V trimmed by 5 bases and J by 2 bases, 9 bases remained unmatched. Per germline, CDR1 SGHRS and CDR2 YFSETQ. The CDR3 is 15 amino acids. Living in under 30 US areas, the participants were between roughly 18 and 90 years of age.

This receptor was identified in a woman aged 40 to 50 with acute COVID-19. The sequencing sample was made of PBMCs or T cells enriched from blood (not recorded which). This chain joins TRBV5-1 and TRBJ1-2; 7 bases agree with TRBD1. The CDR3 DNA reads TGCGCCAGCAGTCCGACAGGGAAATCAAACTATGGCTACACCTTC. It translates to CASSPTGKSNYGYTF.